Below, one T cell receptor (beta chain) is given with its context. The recovered donors of Cohort 3 showed two negative PCRs, clearance, or symptom resolution. This record belongs to a study of blood T cell repertoires in COVID-19. Across the whole study: Sites in the United States, Italy and Spain provided acute and convalescent COVID-19 samples. In each case, the material was cDNA or gDNA derived from T cells, B-cell-depleted T cells, or PBMCs.

V lost 8 bases to trimming and J lost 3 bases; unmatched junction nucleotides: 9. The CDR3 runs 15 residues. Germline CDR1 MNHEY, CDR2 SMNVEV (reference sequence). The method was immunoSEQ multiplex PCR; TCRdb's version includes in-frame clones alone and lacks a portion of them. The sample records under 300,000 clones, around 86% being singletons. The rearrangement uses TRBV27 and TRBJ2-3; 9 bases align to TRBD2. The sequencing sample was made of PBMCs or T cells enriched from blood (not recorded which). The source of this sequence is a woman between 50 and 59 years old who had recovered from COVID-19. The CDR3 DNA sequence: TGTGCCAGCTTAGTAGCGGGAGTTTGGACAGATACGCAGTATTTT. Encoded protein: CASLVAGVWTDTQYF.